Reported below is one TCR beta chain. This sample was taken from a study of blood T cell repertoires in COVID-19. The trim removed 6 bases at V and 14 bases at J, leaving 14 bases unmatched. The CDR3 is 14 residues long. Looked up from germline, CDR1 is MNHEY and CDR2 is SVGAGI. The method was immunoSEQ multiplex PCR; TCRdb's version includes in-frame clones alone and lacks a portion of them. Among 110,000 or so clones, roughly 81% were seen once, and the ten largest hold around 10%. The sequence derives from a woman aged 65 to 85 with acute or convalescent COVID-19. Input material: peripheral blood. The chain is built from TRBV6-5 and TRBJ1-4; 8 bases map to TRBD1. The CDR3 bases are TGTGCCAGCAGGGGGGGGACAGGACTTAACAGGCTGTTTTTT. Residues: CASRGGTGLNRLFF.